A single sample is the source of the 8 T cell receptor beta chains below, sequenced in a study of T cell repertoires in cytomegalovirus infection. MiXCR, applied by TCRdb to the reads, yields one record per CDR3 protein. This sample has under 850,000 distinct CDR3 sequences, with about a third found just once. Sequences were obtained from PBMCs. These receptors all come from a human donor in good health (CMV status not recorded). Some clones in this sample may be carry-over from other donors' samples.

This clonotype was found a few times. The chain is built from TRBV28 and TRBJ1-1; weak D call: TRBD1 (5 bases). Germline CDR1 is MDHEN and CDR2 is SYDVKM. The CDR3 has 13 amino acids. V lost 3 bases to trimming and J lost 7 bases, with 12 bases between them. This CDR3 reads CASSFWGESEAFF. CDR3 coding DNA: TGTGCCAGCAGTTTTTGGGGGGAGAGTGAAGCTTTCTTT.

The chain employs TRBV20-1 and TRBJ1-1; D might be TRBD1 (6 bases). The CDR3 has 15 amino acids. Germline-derived CDR1 and CDR2 are DFQATT and SNEGSKA (reference sequence). Trimming cost V 1 base and J 4 bases, with 16 bases left between them. CDR3 sequence reads: CSARGRRGAGTEAFF. CDR3 nucleotides: TGCAGTGCTAGAGGGCGGAGGGGGGCTGGCACTGAAGCTTTCTTT.

The chain couples TRBV9 to TRBJ1-5; 8 positions agree with TRBD1. CDR3 length: 16 residues. Germline CDR1 SGDLS, CDR2 YYNGEE. V was clipped by 2 bases and J by 1 base; unmatched bases: 5. DNA for the CDR3: TGTGCCAGCAGCGTTGGACAGGGCCTCAGCAATCAGCCCCAGCATTTT. It codes for CASSVGQGLSNQPQHF.

This clonotype was picked up one time. The V and J genes are TRBV10-3 and TRBJ1-1, with 7 bases lining up with TRBD1. CDR1 is ENHRY and CDR2 is SYGVKD in the germline V gene. With 2 bases clipped from V and 4 bases from J, the junction kept 7 bases outside the gene matches. The CDR3 totals 15 residues. In DNA, the CDR3 is TGTGCCATCAGTGAGGAGGAGACAGGGCCCACTGAAGCTTTCTTT. As protein: CAISEEETGPTEAFF.

This clonotype was counted a few times. The chain employs TRBV7-9 and TRBJ1-1; the D gene is possibly TRBD1 (5 bases). The V and J ends lost 1 base and 2 bases respectively, with 11 bases between them. The germline CDR1 and CDR2 sequences are SEHNR and FQNEAQ (reference sequence). The CDR3 is 15 residues long. The CDR3 here is CASSLGQGLNTEAFF. CDR3 nucleotide sequence: TGTGCCAGCAGCTTAGGCCAGGGCCTAAACACTGAAGCTTTCTTT.

This sequence joins TRBV6-1 and TRBJ2-5; the D gene is possibly TRBD2 (5 bases). V lost 8 bases and J lost 5, with 15 bases in between. Germline values: CDR1 MNHNS, CDR2 SASEGT. This CDR3 has 13 residues. The CDR3: CASARVTGETQYF. CDR3 coding DNA: TGTGCCAGCGCGAGGGTGACGGGTGAGACCCAGTACTTC.

This chain links TRBV10-3 with TRBJ2-5, with a weak D call TRBD1 (6 bases). The length of the CDR3 is 16 residues. CDR1 and CDR2 (germline): ENHRY, SYGVKD. V gave up 5 bases and J gave up 1 base, with 17 bases separating them. For the CDR3, the DNA is TGTGCCATCAGTTACCCGCAGGGGTTTAGCCAAGAGACCCAGTACTTC. Translating gives CAISYPQGFSQETQYF.

This clonotype was detected a few times. V and J are TRBV6-1 and TRBJ1-4; D unresolved. This CDR3 has 14 residues. Trimming shortened V by 5 bases and J by 8 bases, and 15 bases separated the two germline ends. CDR1 and CDR2 (germline): MNHNS, SASEGT. The CDR3 protein is CASSPRTEGEKLFF. In nucleotides, the CDR3 is TGTGCCAGCAGTCCGCGAACTGAAGGCGAAAAACTGTTTTTT.